This T cell receptor (beta chain) was obtained from a study of CD8+ T cells in alopecia areata. The overall study: Patients in the study were on tofacitinib for 6 to 18 months, then off it for 6 months.

V dropped 4 bases and J dropped 8 bases, with 22 bases sitting between them. The CDR3 consists of 16 residues. Germline CDR1 reads SGHRS; CDR2 reads YFSETQ. Reverse transcribed after extraction, RNA yielded cDNA as the sequencing template. This table comes from immunoSEQ multiplex PCR, and its TCRdb copy is limited to in-frame clones, with some not included. The sample lists more than 75,000 clones; roughly two fifths were seen once. This clone was recorded a few times. This clonotype was sampled from a human donor with alopecia areata. Sequencing was performed on CD4+ T cells sorted from blood. The gene calls are TRBV5-1 and TRBJ2-1; D unclear. The CDR3 loop is CASSLKQPELSYEQFF. The CDR3 nucleotides read TGCGCCAGCAGCCTGAAACAGCCGGAGCTTTCTTATGAGCAGTTCTTC.